The 9 T cell receptor beta chains presented below share a single source sample, sequenced in a study of CD8+ T cells in alopecia areata. Investigators isolated RNA and reverse transcribed it into cDNA to act as the sequencing template. The protocol was immunoSEQ multiplex PCR, while the TCRdb copy is restricted to in-frame clones and leaves out a portion. The table records 200,000 to 250,000 clones, 64% of them present only once. Specified treatment: oral pan-JAK inhibitor, 5-10 mg twice daily. Sequencing used CD4+ T cells sorted from blood, obtained at week 4, from a patient treated with tofacitinib. Source of these receptors: a human donor with alopecia areata.

This sequence joins TRBV29-1 and TRBJ2-5; 8 bases align to TRBD1. The V gene end was trimmed by 7 bases and the J gene end by 4 bases; junction bases not matched to a gene: 2. The CDR3 is 11 residues long. CDR1 and CDR2 (germline): SQVTM, ANQGSEA. The CDR3 spells CSGDRGETQYF. CDR3 nucleotide sequence: TGCAGCGGCGACAGGGGAGAGACCCAGTACTTC.

This clone has a handful of counts. The V call is TRBV29-1, the J call TRBJ2-3; a weak D match, TRBD2 (6 bases). Germline V gives CDR1 SQVTM, CDR2 ANQGSEA. V was clipped by 3 bases and J by 9 bases, with 10 bases between them. CDR3 size: 11 residues. CDR3 amino acids: CSVDNGGTQYF. Here the CDR3 DNA reads TGCAGCGTTGATAACGGGGGAACGCAGTATTTT.

A word on this clone: The sample carries other DNA sequences with the same CDR3. This chain joins TRBV30 and TRBJ1-1; D unresolved. Germline V gene data show CDR1 as GTSNPN and CDR2 as SVGIG (reference sequence). Trimming pared 5 bases from V and 0 bases from J, leaving 10 bases between. The CDR3 has 13 residues. CDR3 sequence reads: CAWSALLNTEAFF. As DNA, the CDR3 is TGTGCCTGGTCTGCGTTATTGAACACTGAAGCTTTCTTT.

This clone was counted a few times. V usage is TRBV7-2 and J usage is TRBJ1-2, with 10 bases that match TRBD1. Unmatched junction bases numbered 3, after V lost 2 bases and J lost 3 bases. The CDR3 covers 15 residues. Germline V CDR1 and CDR2: SGHTA, FQGNSA. CDR3 sequence reads: CASSLRGQGDYGYTF. The DNA for the CDR3 is TGTGCCAGCAGCTTACGAGGACAGGGGGACTATGGCTACACCTTC.

Written as DNA, the CDR3 is TGTGCCAGCAGTTACACGGAGAGCTCCTACAATGAGCAGTTCTTC. Translated, it gives CASSYTESSYNEQFF. The chain couples TRBV6-5 to TRBJ2-1; no reliable D call. The CDR3 spans 15 residues. Trimming pared 2 bases from V and 0 bases from J, leaving 8 bases between. Germline lookup yields CDR1 MNHEY and CDR2 SVGAGI.

The V call is TRBV2, the J call TRBJ2-6, with 12 bases matching TRBD1. Germline lookup yields CDR1 SNHLY and CDR2 FYNNEI. After removal of 9 bases from V and 0 bases from J, the junction contained 3 bases not matched to a gene. This CDR3 is 16 amino acids long. CDR3 in amino acids: CASGTGGTSGANVLTF. The CDR3 DNA sequence: TGTGCCAGTGGGACAGGGGGCACCTCTGGGGCCAACGTCCTGACTTTC. The full variable domain, with the rest looked up from reference TRBV2 and TRBJ2-6, is EPEVTQTPSHQVTQMGQEVILRCVPISNHLYFYWYRQILGQKVEFLVSFYNNEISEKSEIFDDQFSVERPDGSNFTLKIRSTKLEDSAMYFCASGTGGTSGANVLTFGAGSRLTVL.

In regard to this clone: Distinct nucleotide sequences in the sample also encode this CDR3. J is TRBJ2-7 and V is TRBV29-1; weak D call: TRBD1 (5 bases). The V end was cut by 3 bases, the J end by 3 bases, with 9 bases between. CDR3 length: 12 amino acids. The germline CDR1 and CDR2 sequences are SQVTM and ANQGSEA. This CDR3 is CSVDSGNYEQYF. For the CDR3, the DNA is TGCAGCGTTGACTCAGGGAACTACGAGCAGTACTTC.

The genes are TRBV29-1 and TRBJ1-1; D is uncertain. V was cut by 5 bases and J by 0 bases, with 13 bases left in between. The CDR3 sequence is 14 residues long. CDR1 SQVTM and CDR2 ANQGSEA come from the germline V gene. The CDR3 spells CSVSLVLMNTEAFF. In DNA form, the CDR3 reads TGCAGCGTTAGTCTGGTTTTAATGAACACTGAAGCTTTCTTT.

J is TRBJ1-3 and V is TRBV29-1; D is perhaps TRBD1 (6 bases). The CDR3 is 13 residues long. Trimming took off 7 bases at V and 3 bases at J, with 13 bases between the two ends. Per the germline V gene, CDR1 is SQVTM and CDR2 is ANQGSEA. The CDR3 sequence: CSGRGAGGNTIYF. Here the CDR3 DNA reads TGCAGCGGACGGGGGGCTGGTGGAAACACCATATATTTT.